This entry lists 19 T cell receptor beta chains sequenced from one sample in a study of T cells in Graves' hyperthyroidism and ophthalmopathy. RNA transcripts provided the source from which TCR beta CDR3 regions were amplified. During a first-round RT-PCR of the TCR CDR3, the HTBI primer set was used. TCRdb re-analysed the multiplex PCR reads in MiXCR, keeping a single row per CDR3 protein. The data hold hundreds of thousands of distinct CDR3 sequences, with approximately 14% observed a single time. Sequenced: blood. Source of these receptors: a woman between 18 and 29 years old with Graves' hyperthyroidism.

This clonotype was observed many times. The chain combines TRBV7-9 with TRBJ2-5, with 11 bases that match TRBD2. The CDR3 runs to 15 residues. With V trimmed by 6 bases and J by 1 base, 4 bases remained unmatched. CDR1 and CDR2 from the germline V gene are SEHNR and FQNEAQ (reference sequence). The DNA of the CDR3 is TGTGCCAGCAGGCCTACTAGCGGGAGCCAAGAGACCCAGTACTTC. The encoded protein is CASRPTSGSQETQYF.

At least ten counts were recorded for this clonotype. The chain recombines TRBV12-3 or TRBV12-4 with TRBJ1-2, with no clear D. V lost 6 bases to trimming and J lost 8 bases, with 10 bases between them. The CDR3 runs to 11 residues. The CDR3 DNA sequence: TGTGCCAGCAGCAAGGATGTCGGCTACACCTTC. This encodes CASSKDVGYTF.

This clonotype was detected many times. The rearrangement uses TRBV20-1 and TRBJ1-1; D remains unclear. CDR1 is DFQATT, CDR2 SNEGSKA, per germline (reference sequence). The V end was cut by 1 base, the J end by 11 bases, with 14 bases between. CDR3 size: 12 residues. In DNA form, the CDR3 reads TGCAGTGCTAGAGGACGCGGTAGCGGGGCTTTCTTT. This gives the protein CSARGRGSGAFF.

The J gene is TRBJ1-6, the V gene TRBV12-3 or TRBV12-4; 8 bases line up with TRBD1. J was trimmed by 4 bases and V by 5 bases; bases with no gene match: 4. The CDR3 is 15 residues long. The CDR3 region has the DNA TGTGCCAGCAGTCCCAGGACAGGGTATAATTCACCCCTCCACTTT. Its protein is CASSPRTGYNSPLHF.

The chain is built from TRBV29-1 and TRBJ2-5; D is possibly TRBD2 (5 bases). This CDR3 has 13 amino acids. CDR1 and CDR2 (germline): SQVTM, ANQGSEA. The V and J ends lost 4 bases and 5 bases respectively, with 14 bases between them. Here the CDR3 DNA reads TGCAGCGTTGCTGGGCGGACGGGGGAGACCCAGTACTTC. The encoded protein is CSVAGRTGETQYF. The complete variable domain, with remaining parts taken from reference TRBV29-1 and TRBJ2-5, reads SAVISQKPSRDICQRGTSLTIQCQVDSQVTMMFWYRQQPGQSLTLIATANQGSEATYESGFVIDKFPISRPNLTFSTLTVSNMSPEDSSIYLCSVAGRTGETQYFGPGTRLLVL.

The V gene is TRBV13, the J gene TRBJ2-1; the D gene could be TRBD1 or TRBD2 (5 bases each). CDR3 length: 17 residues. CDR1 PRHDT and CDR2 FYEKMQ come from the germline V gene (reference sequence). Trimming pared 6 bases from V and 4 bases from J, leaving 22 bases between. This chain's CDR3 is CASSQRGPGRGYNEQFF. CDR3 sequence (DNA): TGTGCCAGCAGTCAAAGGGGACCGGGACGGGGTTACAATGAGCAGTTCTTC.

This clonotype occurred many times. This rearrangement joins TRBV11-2 to TRBJ2-1, with 8 bases that match TRBD2. Trimming at V came to 6 bases and at J to 6 bases, leaving 25 bases not matched to a gene. The CDR3 is made up of 20 amino acids. The V gene's germline CDR1 is SGHAT and CDR2 FQNNGV. The CDR3 nucleotides are TGTGCCAGCAGGCCCAAACGGGGGACGTTAGCGGGAAGGATGGGCAATGAGCAGTTCTTC. Its protein is CASRPKRGTLAGRMGNEQFF.

At least ten counts were recorded for this clonotype. This CDR3 is CSAEQILQETQYF. CDR3 bases: TGCAGTGCTGAACAGATTCTCCAAGAGACCCAGTACTTC. The chain recombines TRBV20-1 with TRBJ2-5; the D is unclear. Deletions cut 5 bases from V and 1 base from J, with 11 bases between. The germline CDR1 and CDR2 sequences are DFQATT and SNEGSKA (reference sequence). The CDR3 has 13 amino acids.

This clonotype was found a few times. The chain couples TRBV7-9 to TRBJ2-2; D is perhaps TRBD1 or TRBD2 (6 bases each). Trimming pared 8 bases from V and 4 bases from J, leaving 14 bases between. Germline V gene sequence: CDR1 SEHNR, CDR2 FQNEAQ (reference sequence). The CDR3 covers 14 residues. The CDR3 DNA sequence: TGTGCCAGCGAGGAGGGGGTCGGCACCGGGGAGCTGTTTTTT. Its protein product is CASEEGVGTGELFF. The full variable domain, with the rest looked up from reference TRBV7-9 and TRBJ2-2, is DTGVSQNPRHKITKRGQNVTFRCDPISEHNRLYWYRQTLGQGPEFLTYFQNEAQLEKSRLLSDRFSAERPKGSFSTLEIQRTEQGDSAMYLCASEEGVGTGELFFGEGSRLTVL.

The table lists this clonotype with many counts. The chain links TRBV12-3 or TRBV12-4 to TRBJ2-3; D perhaps matches TRBD1 (7 bases). The V and J ends lost 5 bases and 1 base respectively, with 16 bases between them. The length of the CDR3 is 16 residues. The CDR3: CASSPRQGGGTDTQYF. The CDR3 nucleotides read TGTGCCAGCAGTCCCCGACAGGGCGGGGGCACAGATACGCAGTATTTT.

This clonotype was found many times. The chain couples TRBV5-1 to TRBJ2-3; perhaps TRBD1 as D (5 bases). This CDR3 is 15 amino acids long. Trimming left V 1 base short and J 0 bases short, with 9 bases between. Germline assignment: CDR1 SGHRS and CDR2 YFSETQ. The CDR3 DNA sequence: TGCGCCAGCAGCTTGAGGACACCTAGCACAGATACGCAGTATTTT. Encoded protein: CASSLRTPSTDTQYF.

This clonotype was picked up many times. This chain links TRBV2 with TRBJ1-3; D unclear. Germline loops: CDR1 SNHLY, CDR2 FYNNEI. Trimming removed 6 bases at V and 4 bases at J, with 7 bases between. The CDR3 sequence is 12 residues long. CDR3 sequence: CASSGGGNTIYF. The CDR3 nucleotides read TGTGCCAGCAGCGGTGGCGGAAACACCATATATTTT.

V gene TRBV30 combines with J gene TRBJ2-3; the match to TRBD1 covers 7 bases. The CDR3 totals 15 residues. Germline CDR1 is GTSNPN and CDR2 is SVGIG (reference sequence). Trimming cost V 2 bases and J 6 bases; bases outside gene matches: 11. In DNA, the CDR3 is TGTGCCTGGAGTCCCCTGACAGGGTACGGCGATACGCAGTATTTT. Protein: CAWSPLTGYGDTQYF. Full variable domain (missing parts from reference TRBV30 and TRBJ2-3): SQTIHQWPATLVQPVGSPLSLECTVEGTSNPNLYWYRQAAGRGLQLLFYSVGIGQISSEVPQNLSASRPQDRQFILSSKKLLLSDSGFYLCAWSPLTGYGDTQYFGPGTRLTVL.

CDR3 residues: CASSHEQEFRTGELFF. The CDR3 coding sequence is TGCGCCAGCAGCCACGAACAGGAGTTTCGCACCGGGGAGCTGTTTTTT. This rearrangement joins TRBV4-3 to TRBJ2-2, with TRBD1 as a possible D gene (5 bases). The germline V and J ends were trimmed by 3 bases and 4 bases, with 15 bases remaining between them. CDR1 and CDR2 from the germline V gene are LGHNA and YSLEER. There are 16 residues in the CDR3.

CDR3 sequence reads: CASSPDGNTGELFF. DNA for the CDR3: TGTGCCAGTAGCCCCGACGGGAACACCGGGGAGCTGTTTTTT. The chain links TRBV19 to TRBJ2-2, with D unclear. This CDR3 spans 14 amino acids. In germline, CDR1 is LNHDA, CDR2 SQIVND (reference sequence). Between the trimmed V and J ends, which lost 6 bases and 1 base, there was a span of 9 bases. Full variable domain (remainder filled in from reference TRBV19 and TRBJ2-2): DGGITQSPKYLFRKEGQNVTLSCEQNLNHDAMYWYRQDPGQGLRLIYYSQIVNDFQKGDIAEGYSVSREKKESFPLTVTSAQKNPTAFYLCASSPDGNTGELFFGEGSRLTVL.

This clonotype was counted many times. J is TRBJ2-3 and V is TRBV6-1, with D uncertain. There are 18 residues in the CDR3. Germline V gene data show CDR1 as MNHNS and CDR2 as SASEGT. V gave up 6 bases and J gave up 4 bases, with 26 bases separating them. This CDR3 reads CASSRTPDVGRLADTQYF. The CDR3 DNA is TGTGCCAGCAGCCGGACCCCCGACGTGGGCCGGTTGGCAGATACGCAGTATTTT.

This clonotype occurred many times. The chain has TRBV7-9 and TRBJ2-7; D uncertain. The CDR3 covers 14 residues. The ends were cut back, 3 bases at V and 2 bases at J, with 11 bases in the middle. CDR1 is SEHNR and CDR2 is FQNEAQ in the germline V gene (reference sequence). CDR3 sequence: CASSFPGATYEQYF. The CDR3 bases are TGTGCCAGCAGCTTCCCGGGCGCAACCTACGAGCAGTACTTC.

This clonotype was recorded at least ten times. This rearrangement joins TRBV18 to TRBJ2-1, with 12 nucleotides matching TRBD2. Germline CDR1 and CDR2: KGHSH and LQKENI. Trimming cost V 8 bases and J 4 bases; bases outside gene matches: 0. The CDR3 is 13 amino acids. The CDR3 here is CASLAGGYNEQFF. CDR3 nucleotides: TGTGCCAGCCTAGCGGGAGGGTACAATGAGCAGTTCTTC.

V is TRBV12-3 or TRBV12-4 and J is TRBJ1-6; D is uncertain. CDR3 length equals 12 residues. With 6 bases removed from V and 5 bases from J, the gap between germline ends came to 5 bases. The CDR3 reads CASSLHNSPLHF. CDR3 nucleotide sequence: TGTGCCAGCAGCTTGCATAATTCACCCCTCCACTTT.